The next 26 T cell receptor beta chains were all read from a single sample in a study of cytomegalovirus exposure and HLA in healthy donors (dated by TCRdb to the late 2010s). To prepare the library, the immunoSEQ multiplex PCR assay was applied. A mixture of 60 forward primers for TCR Vbeta segments and 13 reverse primers for TCR Jbeta segments was used in the multiplex PCR. Drawn from immuneACCESS, this table holds only the in-frame rearrangements with V and J called that TCRdb kept. Clones are partly lost; checked studies trace under half to an unresolved V gene and leave the rest unexplained. The sample table shows tens of thousands of clones, and 50% are seen once. Together, the top ten hold 9% to 14% of the sample. Sequencing input: PBMCs. The receptors were sampled from a human donor in good health.

The gene calls are TRBV27 and TRBJ2-1, with 12 bases that match TRBD2. The J segment lost 10 bases and the V segment lost 5 bases, leaving 15 bases of the junction unmatched. From germline, CDR1 is MNHEY and CDR2 SMNVEV (reference sequence). The CDR3 loop spans 17 amino acids. This CDR3 is CASSPWTSGTPAGEQFF. As DNA, the CDR3 is TGTGCCAGCAGTCCCTGGACTAGCGGGACCCCGGCGGGGGAGCAGTTCTTC.

This clone was observed a handful of times. The rearrangement joins TRBV11-2 to TRBJ1-1; D is unclear. The CDR3 sequence is 12 residues long. In germline, CDR1 is SGHAT, CDR2 FQNNGV. V was cut by 5 bases and J by 7 bases, with 11 bases left in between. In DNA, the CDR3 is TGTGCCAGCAGCAAACAACGAATTGAAGCTTTCTTT. Translated, it gives CASSKQRIEAFF.

By frequency in the sample, this clone is medium-sized (0.01 to 0.1%). V gene TRBV5-1 combines with J gene TRBJ2-1; TRBD2 agrees at 10 bases. This CDR3 comprises 17 residues. V dropped 0 bases and J dropped 7; count of bases not matched to a gene: 10. Looked up from germline, CDR1 is SGHRS and CDR2 is YFSETQ. As DNA, the CDR3 is TGCGCCAGCAGCTTGGAGATCACTAGCGGGGATCTGAATGAGCAGTTCTTC. Amino acid sequence: CASSLEITSGDLNEQFF. Full variable domain (outside the CDR3, taken from reference TRBV5-1 and TRBJ2-1): KAGVTQTPRYLIKTRGQQVTLSCSPISGHRSVSWYQQTPGQGLQFLFEYFSETQRNKGNFPGRFSGRQFSNSRSEMNVSTLELGDSALYLCASSLEITSGDLNEQFFGPGTRLTVL.

This rearrangement joins TRBV5-1 to TRBJ2-7; D possibly corresponds to TRBD2 (5 bases). Germline V gene sequence: CDR1 SGHRS, CDR2 YFSETQ. V was cut by 4 bases and J by 7 bases, with 12 bases left in between. The CDR3 loop spans 12 amino acids. As DNA, the CDR3 is TGCGCCAGCAGCCGGACGGGGAGTGAGCAGTACTTC. It is translated as CASSRTGSEQYF.

This clone was observed a few times. The genes are TRBV18 and TRBJ1-4; possibly TRBD1 for D (5 bases). Trimming took off 2 bases at V and 4 bases at J, with 8 bases between the two ends. The CDR3 is 14 amino acids. Per germline, CDR1 KGHSH and CDR2 LQKENI. This CDR3 is CASSPGHLNEKLFF. The CDR3 DNA follows: TGTGCCAGCTCACCAGGACACCTTAATGAAAAACTGTTTTTT.

The V gene is TRBV29-1, the J gene TRBJ2-5; 8 nucleotides align to TRBD1. V shed 6 bases and J 4 bases; nucleotides not matched to a gene: 4. CDR3 length: 12 residues. Germline assignment: CDR1 SQVTM and CDR2 ANQGSEA. CDR3 residues: CSVDRGGETQYF. CDR3 nucleotide sequence: TGCAGCGTCGACAGGGGAGGAGAGACCCAGTACTTC.

The chain recombines TRBV2 with TRBJ1-1; D gene uncertain. Trimming shortened V by 1 base and J by 0 bases, and 12 bases separated the two germline ends. The germline V gene encodes CDR1 SNHLY and CDR2 FYNNEI. The CDR3 runs 16 residues. The CDR3 region is CASSEESHLMNTEAFF. DNA for the CDR3: TGTGCCAGCAGTGAAGAAAGCCACTTAATGAACACTGAAGCTTTCTTT.

V is TRBV19 and J is TRBJ1-5, with TRBD1 identical over 8 bases. V trimming: 4 bases; J trimming: 0 bases; junction bases outside the gene matches: 5. This CDR3 contains 16 residues. Germline values: CDR1 LNHDA, CDR2 SQIVND (reference sequence). The CDR3 nucleotides are TGTGCCAGTAGTAGGACAGGGTTGTATAGCAATCAGCCCCAGCATTTT. Amino acid sequence: CASSRTGLYSNQPQHF.

The CDR3 sequence is CASGSQGTNVLTF. CDR3 DNA sequence: TGTGCCAGCGGGTCACAGGGGACCAACGTCCTGACTTTC. This sequence joins TRBV28 and TRBJ2-6; 7 nucleotides align to TRBD1. The CDR3 loop spans 13 amino acids. V trimming: 8 bases; J trimming: 8 bases; junction bases outside the gene matches: 6. From germline, CDR1 is MDHEN and CDR2 SYDVKM. Complete variable domain (other parts from reference TRBV28 and TRBJ2-6): DVKVTQSSRYLVKRTGEKVFLECVQDMDHENMFWYRQDPGLGLRLIYFSYDVKMKEKGDIPEGYSVSREKKERFSLILESASTNQTSMYLCASGSQGTNVLTFGAGSRLTVL.

V usage is TRBV2 and J usage is TRBJ1-6; 11 nucleotides line up with TRBD1. This CDR3 has 14 amino acids. The germline CDR1 and CDR2 sequences are SNHLY and FYNNEI. The V segment lost 6 bases and the J segment 9 bases; nucleotides outside the gene matches: 4. CDR3 nucleotides: TGTGCCAGCAGGGGGACAGGGGGTTCTTCACCCCTCCACTTT. The encoded protein is CASRGTGGSSPLHF.

The chain couples TRBV7-2 to TRBJ2-2, with D tentatively TRBD2 (6 bases). Germline V CDR1 and CDR2: SGHTA, FQGNSA. Trimming removed 5 bases at V and 7 bases at J, with 11 bases between. The CDR3 sequence is 13 residues long. Here the CDR3 DNA reads TGTGCCAGCAGCCCTCTGGGGGGCGGGGAGCTGTTTTTT. Translation gives CASSPLGGGELFF.

The V call is TRBV4-3, the J call TRBJ1-1, with D perhaps TRBD1 (5 bases). This CDR3 has 15 amino acids. Germline V gene data show CDR1 as LGHNA and CDR2 as YSLEER. Trimming removed 4 bases from V and 0 bases from J, with 12 bases in between. The CDR3 reads CASSPPGLLNTEAFF. The CDR3 DNA reads as TGCGCCAGCAGCCCCCCGGGACTCTTGAACACTGAAGCTTTCTTT.

The chain combines TRBV4-3 with TRBJ1-2; D gene ambiguous. Trimming took 2 bases from V and 3 from J, leaving 16 bases between them. The CDR3 covers 16 residues. Germline assignment: CDR1 LGHNA and CDR2 YSLEER. As DNA, the CDR3 is TGCGCCAGCAGCCAACAATACCGGGTGGACTACTATGGCTACACCTTC. Its protein is CASSQQYRVDYYGYTF.

This rearrangement joins TRBV9 to TRBJ2-3, with 8 bases that match TRBD2. Germline CDR1 SGDLS, CDR2 YYNGEE. V dropped 2 bases and J dropped 2; count of bases not matched to a gene: 13. The CDR3 is 18 amino acids. The CDR3 region is CASSVQPIAGPNTDTQYF. CDR3 nucleotide sequence: TGTGCCAGCAGCGTCCAACCCATAGCGGGGCCAAACACAGATACGCAGTATTTT.

This clone was seen a single time. The rearrangement uses TRBV27 and TRBJ2-7; 7 positions agree with TRBD2. Trimming took 6 bases from V and 5 from J; bases not matched to a gene: 19. CDR3 length: 17 residues. CDR1 MNHEY and CDR2 SMNVEV come from the germline V gene (reference sequence). The CDR3 nucleotides read TGTGCCAGCAGGACAACCCCCTTAAGCAGACTAGCCCACGAGCAGTACTTC. Amino acid sequence: CASRTTPLSRLAHEQYF.

The gene calls are TRBV6-1 and TRBJ1-2; no definite D call. The CDR3 loop spans 12 amino acids. Germline V gene data show CDR1 as MNHNS and CDR2 as SASEGT. Trimming shortened V by 1 base and J by 6 bases, and 6 bases separated the two germline ends. CDR3 residues: CASSEGPHGYTF. DNA for the CDR3: TGTGCCAGCAGTGAAGGGCCCCATGGCTACACCTTC.

This chain uses TRBV19 with TRBJ2-1; D is uncertain. V lost 6 bases, J lost 8 bases, and 11 bases lay in between. The CDR3 covers 12 residues. Germline V lookup: CDR1 LNHDA, CDR2 SQIVND (reference sequence). CDR3 in amino acids: CASRRDIDEQFF. For the CDR3, the DNA is TGTGCCAGTAGGAGAGATATTGATGAGCAGTTCTTC.

The rearrangement joins TRBV28 to TRBJ1-2; TRBD1 matches at 8 bases. CDR1 and CDR2 from the germline V gene are MDHEN and SYDVKM. With V trimmed by 10 bases and J by 4 bases, 8 bases remained unmatched. The CDR3 has 13 residues. The chain's CDR3 is CAIDRGGPYGYTF. The CDR3 region has the DNA TGTGCCATTGACAGGGGAGGTCCCTATGGCTACACCTTC.

V is TRBV28 and J is TRBJ2-7; 7 bases line up with TRBD2. The germline V gene encodes CDR1 MDHEN and CDR2 SYDVKM. The CDR3 loop spans 18 amino acids. Germline trimming cut 3 bases from V and 0 bases from J; bases unmatched to any gene: 14. The CDR3 region is CASSFTPFSGRSSYEQYF. The DNA of the CDR3 is TGTGCCAGCAGTTTTACCCCCTTCTCCGGGAGGAGCTCCTACGAGCAGTACTTC.

The rearrangement joins TRBV14 to TRBJ1-1, with D maybe TRBD1 (5 bases). CDR3 length: 13 residues. Germline V CDR1 and CDR2: SGHDN, FVKESK. V was clipped by 0 bases and J by 7 bases, with 9 bases between them. The CDR3 sequence is CASSQDWTSEAFF. CDR3 sequence (DNA): TGTGCCAGCAGCCAAGATTGGACAAGTGAAGCTTTCTTT.

This chain uses TRBV9 with TRBJ1-4; TRBD1 might be the D (6 bases). Trimming removed 0 bases at V and 6 bases at J, with 12 bases between. Germline CDR1 SGDLS, CDR2 YYNGEE. The CDR3 totals 15 residues. The CDR3 region has the DNA TGTGCCAGCAGCGTAGCGGACAGACGCTATGAAAAACTGTTTTTT. Translated, it gives CASSVADRRYEKLFF.

The table lists this clone with a few counts. The genes are TRBV15 and TRBJ2-3; 14 bases are a match to TRBD2. CDR3 size: 19 residues. The germline V gene has CDR1 LNHNV and CDR2 YYDKDF (reference sequence). Losses at the gene ends were 3 bases for V and 6 bases for J; bases not matched to a gene: 14. DNA for the CDR3: TGTGCCACCAGCAGCGTTCACCGGACTAGCGGGGGGTCTGCGGATACGCAGTATTTT. This encodes CATSSVHRTSGGSADTQYF.

This clone was detected only a few times. The chain employs TRBV6-1 and TRBJ1-4; D perhaps matches TRBD1 (5 bases). V was clipped by 4 bases and J by 5 bases, with 8 bases between them. Germline lookup yields CDR1 MNHNS and CDR2 SASEGT. CDR3 length: 13 residues. The CDR3 DNA sequence: TGTGCCAGCAGTGTCAGGGTGAATGAAAAACTGTTTTTT. As protein: CASSVRVNEKLFF.

The rearrangement links TRBV7-2 to TRBJ1-4, with D tentatively TRBD1 (5 bases). Per germline, CDR1 SGHTA and CDR2 FQGNSA. The CDR3 has 14 residues. The V and J ends lost 5 bases and 8 bases respectively, with 15 bases between them. CDR3 in amino acids: CASSISRGEEKLFF. The DNA for the CDR3 is TGTGCCAGCAGCATCTCAAGGGGTGAAGAAAAACTGTTTTTT.

The V call is TRBV29-1, the J call TRBJ2-7; 7 positions agree with TRBD1. Trimming removed 6 bases from V and 1 base from J; junction bases left unmatched: 3. Germline V gene sequence: CDR1 SQVTM, CDR2 ANQGSEA. The CDR3 covers 12 residues. This chain's CDR3 is CSVQTGSYEQYF. Written as DNA, the CDR3 is TGCAGCGTCCAGACAGGGTCCTACGAGCAGTACTTC.

There are a few counts of this clone. The chain is built from TRBV27 and TRBJ2-3; D call uncertain. The CDR3 has 11 residues. Germline CDR1 and CDR2: MNHEY and SMNVEV (reference sequence). V dropped 7 bases and J dropped 3 bases, with 5 bases sitting between them. CDR3 DNA: TGTGCCAGCACCCTTACAGATACGCAGTATTTT. Translating it yields CASTLTDTQYF.